This entry describes one T cell receptor (beta chain). With V trimmed by 0 bases and J by 4 bases, 8 bases remained unmatched. This CDR3 contains 18 residues. The germline CDR1 and CDR2 sequences are SGHTA and FQGTGA. This entry belongs to a study of blood T cell repertoires in COVID-19. Libraries were prepared by immunoSEQ multiplex PCR; TCRdb keeps only in-frame clonotypes and omits some of them. The table has over 130,000 clones, about 79% seen once. The sequenced sample consisted of peripheral blood. The chain joins TRBV7-3 to TRBJ2-2; the match to TRBD2 covers 10 bases. The TCR originated in a woman of 80 years or more with active or convalescent COVID-19. CDR3 in amino acids: CASSLTTAGLATTGELFF. In nucleotides, the CDR3 is TGTGCCAGCAGCTTAACGACGGCGGGACTAGCGACCACCGGGGAGCTGTTTTTT.